This is a list of T cell receptor beta chains from one sample in a study of regulatory T cells in long-lasting Graves disease. TCRdb reanalysed the multiplex PCR reads using MiXCR and keeps one entry per CDR3 protein. The sample records roughly 350,000 distinct CDR3 sequences, around 15% being singletons. The sample also formed part of further work on T cells in Graves' hyperthyroidism and ophthalmopathy.

The sequencing used peripheral blood mononuclear cells (PBMCs), collected at new diagnosis, from a patient treated with antithyroid drugs. These TCRs come from a woman younger than 30 with Graves disease. Each CDR3 is given with its conserved first and last residue. D genes are given only for firm matches. Some rows mark clone size as missing; the rest say once, few, many or name a class of expanded clone.

>few|TRBJ1-6|TRBV3-1|.
TGTGCCAGCAGCCCGGGTTCTCTTACCAATTCACCCCTCCACTTT
CASSPGSLTNSPLHF
>.|TRBJ2-1|TRBV7-2|TRBD2
TGTGCCAGCAGCTTAGCGGGACTAGCGGGGACCAATGAGCAGTTCTTC
CASSLAGLAGTNEQFF
>.|TRBJ2-3|TRBV10-3|.
TGTGCCATCAGTGAGTCGGGGGGTAGCACAGATACGCAGTATTTT
CAISESGGSTDTQYF
>few|TRBJ1-6|TRBV2|.
TGTGCCAGCAGTTCCGACAGGCACCCCTATAATTCACCCCTCCACTTT
CASSSDRHPYNSPLHF
>many|TRBJ2-4|TRBV20-1|.
TGCAGTGCTAGTCGGCTAGAAGGCATTCAGTACTTC
CSASRLEGIQYF
>.|TRBJ2-3|TRBV6-2/TRBV6-3|TRBD2
TGTGCCAGCAGTTACCTCTCCCCGACTAGCGGGAGGGGAGATACGCAGTATTTT
CASSYLSPTSGRGDTQYF
>few|TRBJ1-1|TRBV19|.
TGTGCCACTGCACAGGAAAGAGGGAACACTGAAGCTTTCTTT
CATAQERGNTEAFF
>.|TRBJ2-3|TRBV6-5|.
TGTGCCAGCAGTTACCCAGGGACTCACGATACGCAGTATTTT
CASSYPGTHDTQYF
>many|TRBJ1-5|TRBV12-3/TRBV12-4|.
TGTGCCAGCAAAGCCCCCCAGGGTGGTCAGCCCCAGCATTTT
CASKAPQGGQPQHF
>many|TRBJ2-3|TRBV20-1|TRBD2
TGCAGTGCTAGTACGGGGAGCGGGGGTACCCCTAGCACAGATACGCAGTATTTT
CSASTGSGGTPSTDTQYF
>many|TRBJ2-1|TRBV5-1|.
TGCGCCAGCAGCTCCAGGGGGACTACCTTCTACAATGAGCAGTTCTTC
CASSSRGTTFYNEQFF
>few|TRBJ2-5|TRBV10-2|TRBD1
TGCGCCAGCGGAAGACAGGGTGAAGAGACCCAGTACTTC
CASGRQGEETQYF
>many|TRBJ2-1|TRBV7-6|.
TGTGCCAGCAGCTCCCATCCTAGCAATGAGCAGTTCTTC
CASSSHPSNEQFF
>few|TRBJ2-6|TRBV30|.
TGTGCCTGGAGTAGACTTCTGCGCTCTGGGGCCAACGTCCTGACTTTC
CAWSRLLRSGANVLTF
>many|TRBJ2-1|TRBV12-3/TRBV12-4|.
TGTGCCAGCAGTTTAGGGGCCTCCCTGGAAAATGAGCAGTTCTTC
CASSLGASLENEQFF
>many|TRBJ1-1|TRBV5-1|.
TGCGCCAGCAGCCTCCGGGACACTGAAGCTTTCTTT
CASSLRDTEAFF
>many|TRBJ1-1|TRBV6-1|TRBD1
TGTGCCAGCAGTAAAAACACAGGGGGAGGTGGCACTGAAGCTTTCTTT
CASSKNTGGGGTEAFF
>.|TRBJ2-1|TRBV19|TRBD2
TGTGCCAGTAGCCAACCTAGCGGGTTGGTCAATGAGCAGTTCTTC
CASSQPSGLVNEQFF
>.|TRBJ1-1|TRBV6-6|TRBD1
TGTGCCAGCAGTTACTCGGGACAGCCTACTTTCTTT
CASSYSGQPTFF
>.|TRBJ2-7|TRBV30|TRBD2
TGTGCCTGGAGTGTACCGGGGGGCTACGAGCAGTACTTC
CAWSVPGGYEQYF
>.|TRBJ2-1|TRBV5-1|TRBD2
TGCGCCAGCAGCGCCCCCGTGGGTCTAGCGGGAGGCTCCACCTACAATGAGCAGTTCTTC
CASSAPVGLAGGSTYNEQFF
>many|TRBJ2-5|TRBV28|TRBD2
TGTGCCAGCAGTCTCTGGGGAGGGGAAGAGACCCAGTACTTC
CASSLWGGEETQYF
>many|TRBJ2-5|TRBV30|TRBD2
TGTGCCTGGAGCGGACTAGCGGGAGTGCGCCAGTACTTC
CAWSGLAGVRQYF
>few|TRBJ1-2|TRBV19|TRBD1
TGTGCCAGTGGGGACAGGGGGCGCTGGGACTATGGCTACACCTTC
CASGDRGRWDYGYTF
>.|TRBJ1-2|TRBV6-9|.
TGTGCCAGCAGTTACGCCACTCAGGGGAACTATGGCTACACCTTC
CASSYATQGNYGYTF
>many|TRBJ2-5|TRBV28|TRBD1
TGTGCCAGCAGTTTTTTTTCAGGGGGTCAAGAGACCCAGTACTTC
CASSFFSGGQETQYF
>many|TRBJ2-1|TRBV20-1|.
TGCAGTGCTAGACCGCCTCCTCCGCCCTACAATGAGCAGTTCTTC
CSARPPPPPYNEQFF
>.|TRBJ1-4|TRBV15|.
TGTGCCACCAGCAGCGGACAGCGTGCTGAAAAACTGTTTTTT
CATSSGQRAEKLFF
>.|TRBJ1-5|TRBV27|.
TGTGCCAGCAGTTTATCTGGCGTTACGAGGCCCCAGCATTTT
CASSLSGVTRPQHF
>many|TRBJ2-3|TRBV11-2|TRBD2
TGTGCCAGCAGCTTAGGCGGGCTAGCGGGAGATACGCAGTATTTT
CASSLGGLAGDTQYF
>many|TRBJ1-1|TRBV5-1|TRBD1
TGCGCCAGCAGCTTTCAACAGGGGAGAAGTGAAGCTTTCTTT
CASSFQQGRSEAFF
>many|TRBJ2-7|TRBV2|.
TGTGCCAGCTCAGACAGGACGGACGAGCAGTACTTC
CASSDRTDEQYF
>many|TRBJ2-1|TRBV5-1|.
TGCGCCAGCAGCTTGGCTAGGGAATGGAATGAGCAGTTCTTC
CASSLAREWNEQFF
>many|TRBJ1-1|TRBV29-1|TRBD1
TGCAGCGAAGGGGGCCCAGGCACTGAAGCTTTCTTT
CSEGGPGTEAFF
>few|TRBJ1-2|TRBV28|.
TGTGCCAGCAGTTCTAGGAATGGCTACACCTTC
CASSSRNGYTF
>many|TRBJ2-3|TRBV28|.
TGTGCCAGCAGTTCACCGGGGGCGGGAGTGCCAGATACGCAGTATTTT
CASSSPGAGVPDTQYF
>.|TRBJ2-1|TRBV3-1|TRBD2
TGTGCCAGCAGCCCGAGCGGGGGAGATATCTCCTACAATGAGCAGTTCTTC
CASSPSGGDISYNEQFF
>.|TRBJ2-1|TRBV4-1|.
TGCGCCAGCAGCCAAGAGCGGAGGGCCTCCTACAATGAGCAGTTCTTC
CASSQERRASYNEQFF
>few|TRBJ1-5|TRBV28|.
TGTGCCAGCAGCCATACCGGGAGCGGCAATCAGCCCCAGCATTTT
CASSHTGSGNQPQHF
>many|TRBJ2-3|TRBV30|TRBD1
TGTGCCTGGACCAAAGGGGACAGGAGCACAGATACGCAGTATTTT
CAWTKGDRSTDTQYF
>few|TRBJ1-1|TRBV12-3/TRBV12-4|.
TGTGCCAGCAGAGAAACAGTGATGAACACTGAAGCTTTCTTT
CASRETVMNTEAFF
>.|TRBJ2-7|TRBV3-1|TRBD2
TGTGCCAGCAGCCAAGTTGCGGGGGACCCTGGCGAGCAGTACTTC
CASSQVAGDPGEQYF
>.|TRBJ2-2|TRBV24-1|.
TGTGCCACGTCCGCTAGGGGCGGGGAGCTGTTTTTT
CATSARGGELFF
>many|TRBJ2-7|TRBV29-1|TRBD1
TGCAGCGTTGACAGGACAGGGGGCCTTTACGAGCAGTACTTC
CSVDRTGGLYEQYF
>.|TRBJ2-1|TRBV5-1|.
TGCGCCAGCAGCTTGTTCCGGGACGGCGTCGTCAATGAGCAGTTCTTC
CASSLFRDGVVNEQFF
>many|TRBJ1-1|TRBV4-1|.
TGCGCCAGCAGCCAAGTATCGACAGTCACTGAAGCTTTCTTT
CASSQVSTVTEAFF
>many|TRBJ2-7|TRBV20-1|.
TGCAGTGCTAGAGATGGGCCAGTTCATCCGTCCTACGAGCAGTACTTC
CSARDGPVHPSYEQYF
>.|TRBJ1-1|TRBV2|TRBD1
TGTGCCAGCATCTGGCGGACAGGGGGGGTGATGAACACTGAATCTTTCTTT
CASIWRTGGVMNTESFF
>many|TRBJ1-1|TRBV28|.
TGTGCATTGAGGAGGCGCCGGATGAACACTGAAGCTTTCTTT
CALRRRRMNTEAFF
>.|TRBJ2-2|TRBV25-1|TRBD1
TGTGCCAGCAGAAACAGGGGTGCCGGGGAGCTGTTTTTT
CASRNRGAGELFF
>many|TRBJ2-3|TRBV29-1|TRBD1
TGCAGCGCAAGACAGGGGTCGAGCACAGATACGCAGTATTTT
CSARQGSSTDTQYF
>many|TRBJ2-2|TRBV5-6|TRBD1
TGTGCCAGCAGCTTCGGGACAGGACGGGCCGGGGAGCTGTTTTTT
CASSFGTGRAGELFF
>few|TRBJ2-7|TRBV19|.
TGTGCCAGTAGTATAGATCGGCGTTACGAGCAGTACTTC
CASSIDRRYEQYF
>few|TRBJ2-2|TRBV20-1|TRBD2
TGCAGTGCTAATCTAGCGGGAGCGGCCACCGGGGAGCTGTTTTTT
CSANLAGAATGELFF
>many|TRBJ2-5|TRBV11-2|.
TGTGCCAGCGCCCCAGGGGAGACCCAGTACTTC
CASAPGETQYF